The text below deals with one TCR beta chain. Its antigen is currently unknown. PCR amplification relied on 60 Vbeta primers (plus 13 Jbeta primers). In the authors' methods: As a later analysis found, there were 70 million to 90 million unique TCR beta chains, of which some 10 million were shared. Produced via immunoSEQ multiplex PCR; TCRdb's table is partial and in-frame only. The V and J calls and clone size are taken from that table; D and trimming were inferred from the DNA. The sample is made up of just over 150,000 clones, and the top ten hold approximately 2.3% of it. The data were obtained in a study of cytomegalovirus exposure and HLA in healthy donors. Across the whole study: Counted in an early data release were 75 million to 85 million unique TCRs from HLA-typed donors.

CDR3 length: 15 amino acids. CDR1 is SGHNT and CDR2 is YYREEE in the germline V gene (reference sequence). V was pared by 0 bases and J by 4 bases, with 12 bases between. Study results and caveats: Previously analyzed data showed that most TCR beta V segments were productive at a frequency of about 87% or about 30%. Testing in vitro showed three CMV-associated chains specific for CMV antigens.

This clonotype was sampled from a man in his thirties or forties in good health and CMV-seronegative. The sequencing sample was made of PBMCs. The V gene is TRBV5-4, the J gene TRBJ2-3; tentative D call: TRBD2 (5 bases). The CDR3 DNA reads as TGTGCCAGCAGCTTGGGAGGGAGCCCCCCAGATACGCAGTATTTT. Translating gives CASSLGGSPPDTQYF.